The entry below gives a single TCR beta chain sequence along with its context. This sample is part of a study of blood T cell repertoires in COVID-19. Turning to the study itself: The origin of the acute and convalescent COVID-19 samples was the United States, Italy and Spain. The cDNA or gDNA used as material had been derived from T cells, B-cell-depleted T cells, or PBMCs.

Authors' methods: Quantification of nucleated cells was approximated via reference gene primer amplification. Produced via immunoSEQ multiplex PCR; TCRdb's table is partial and in-frame only. The DNA gave D and trimming, while V, J and clone size come from that table. The table lists under 250,000 clones, approximately 87% of them singletons. Germline V CDR1 and CDR2: MNHEY, SVGAGI. The V and J ends lost 5 bases and 5 bases respectively, with 10 bases between them. The CDR3 extends over 12 amino acids. The V and J genes are TRBV6-5 and TRBJ2-7; D is unresolved. Sequencing input: peripheral blood. The receptor was derived from an older woman with active or convalescent COVID-19. CDR3 sequence reads: CASSQQAHEQYF. CDR3 sequence (DNA): TGTGCCAGCAGTCAGCAGGCCCACGAGCAGTACTTC.